Shown below are 18 T cell receptor beta chains from a single sample sequenced in a study of T-cell reconstitution after alpha-beta-depleted transplantation in children. Unique molecular identifiers were incorporated into the prepared TCRbeta library. TCRdb re-called the PCR reads with MiXCR, one entry per CDR3 protein. The sample includes about 870,000 distinct CDR3 sequences, 15% to 20% of them seen just once. Source: PBMCs, mostly from graft donor cells, taken 360 days after TCRalphabeta/CD19-depleted stem cell transplant. All receptors come from a male patient aged 10-17 years who had a stem cell transplant for acute lymphoblastic leukemia, so the T cells may come from the graft donor.

The chain uses TRBV2 and TRBJ1-6; D not certain. Germline V gene data show CDR1 as SNHLY and CDR2 as FYNNEI. The V gene lost 2 bases and the J gene lost 9 bases, with 8 bases spanning the gap. This CDR3 spans 13 amino acids. This CDR3 is CASSERVGSPLHF. The CDR3 coding sequence is TGTGCCAGCAGTGAACGGGTCGGTTCACCCCTCCACTTT.

In its sample, this clonotype was seen a few times. The V gene is TRBV7-2, the J gene TRBJ2-3, with D unresolved. Between the trimmed V and J ends, which lost 5 bases and 3 bases, there was a span of 12 bases. Germline V gene data show CDR1 as SGHTA and CDR2 as FQGNSA. The length of the CDR3 is 14 residues. CDR3 residues: CASSPDIGTDTQYF. CDR3 nucleotide sequence: TGTGCCAGCAGCCCAGACATAGGGACAGATACGCAGTATTTT.

This clonotype was recorded at least ten times. The rearrangement joins TRBV20-1 to TRBJ1-6; D remains ambiguous. The CDR3 totals 18 residues. In germline, CDR1 is DFQATT, CDR2 SNEGSKA (reference sequence). The V end was cut by 3 bases, the J end by 0 bases, with 18 bases between. The CDR3 sequence: CSASRGSGWSSYNSPLHF. CDR3 DNA sequence: TGCAGTGCTAGCCGGGGAAGCGGATGGAGCTCCTATAATTCACCCCTCCACTTT.

This clonotype was detected only a few times. This chain joins TRBV7-9 and TRBJ2-1; D is unresolved. The germline V gene has CDR1 SEHNR and CDR2 FQNEAQ (reference sequence). The CDR3 covers 16 residues. Trimming pared 1 base from V and 5 bases from J, leaving 15 bases between. CDR3 sequence: CASSLDVGRIDNEQFF. CDR3 nucleotides: TGTGCCAGCAGCTTAGACGTCGGCCGGATCGACAATGAGCAGTTCTTC.

The sample holds many counts of this clonotype. V usage is TRBV25-1 and J usage is TRBJ2-7, with D hard to call. The CDR3 sequence is 11 residues long. The germline V gene has CDR1 MGHDK and CDR2 SYGVNS. V lost 3 bases, J lost 4 bases, and 4 bases lay in between. CDR3 bases: TGTGCCAGCAGTGATCCATACGAGCAGTACTTC. It translates to CASSDPYEQYF.

The chain links TRBV19 to TRBJ1-4; possibly TRBD1 for D (6 bases). Trimming removed 6 bases from V and 7 bases from J, with 27 bases in between. Germline V lookup: CDR1 LNHDA, CDR2 SQIVND (reference sequence). There are 18 residues in the CDR3. CDR3 in DNA: TGTGCCAGTAGGAAGCTGCTGGGACACTCGGAAGTGGGTGAAAAACTGTTTTTT. It yields the protein CASRKLLGHSEVGEKLFF.

This clonotype was counted between two and nine times. CDR3 nucleotide sequence: TGTGCCAGCAGTTTAGATCAGGGCTGGAGTGAGCAGTTCTTC. This codes for CASSLDQGWSEQFF. The gene calls are TRBV27 and TRBJ2-1; D perhaps matches TRBD1 (5 bases). CDR3 length equals 14 residues. Trimming shortened V by 2 bases and J by 9 bases, and 14 bases separated the two germline ends. Germline V gene sequence: CDR1 MNHEY, CDR2 SMNVEV (reference sequence).

This chain uses TRBV4-1 with TRBJ2-2, with D unclear. Germline V gives CDR1 MGHRA, CDR2 YSYEKL. This CDR3 has 17 residues. V dropped 0 bases and J dropped 0 bases, with 11 bases sitting between them. This chain's CDR3 is CASSQDLGGSNTGELFF. The CDR3 region has the DNA TGCGCCAGCAGCCAAGACCTAGGCGGTTCGAACACCGGGGAGCTGTTTTTT.

This rearrangement joins TRBV5-6 to TRBJ2-7; D is possibly TRBD2 (5 bases). V was clipped by 1 base and J by 3 bases, with 11 bases between them. Germline CDR1 SGHDT, CDR2 YYEEEE. CDR3 length: 14 amino acids. CDR3 sequence: CASSLYGDRYEQYF. Here the CDR3 DNA reads TGTGCCAGCAGCTTGTACGGGGATCGCTACGAGCAGTACTTC.

The V gene is TRBV7-2, the J gene TRBJ2-1; 7 bases are a match to TRBD1. In germline, CDR1 is SGHTA, CDR2 FQGNSA. Unmatched junction bases numbered 6, after V lost 1 base and J lost 3 bases. This CDR3 has 16 amino acids. CDR3 in DNA: TGTGCCAGCAGCTTAGGAGAGACAGGGTACTACAATGAGCAGTTCTTC. Amino acids: CASSLGETGYYNEQFF.

CDR3 protein: CASSLRAMGGTDTQYF. Written as DNA, the CDR3 is TGTGCCAGCAGCTTAAGGGCAATGGGGGGCACAGATACGCAGTATTTT. The chain carries TRBV7-2 and TRBJ2-3; D may correspond to TRBD1 or TRBD2 (5 bases each). The CDR3 extends over 16 amino acids. V dropped 2 bases and J dropped 1 base, with 13 bases sitting between them. Germline V gene lookup returns CDR1 SGHTA and CDR2 FQGNSA. Drawing the rest from reference TRBV7-2 and TRBJ2-3, the complete variable domain is GAGVSQSPSNKVTEKGKDVELRCDPISGHTALYWYRQSLGQGLEFLIYFQGNSAPDKSGLPSDRFSAERTGGSVSTLTIQRTQQEDSAVYLCASSLRAMGGTDTQYFGPGTRLTVL.

V is TRBV9 and J is TRBJ2-5; TRBD2 matches 7 bases. After removal of 4 bases from V and 1 base from J, the junction contained 10 bases not matched to a gene. The CDR3 contains 16 residues. The germline gives CDR1 SGDLS, CDR2 YYNGEE. CDR3 amino acids: CASSTGTTGIQETQYF. CDR3 nucleotides: TGTGCCAGCAGCACCGGGACTACCGGAATCCAAGAGACCCAGTACTTC.

This clonotype came up a few times. V usage is TRBV6-1 and J usage is TRBJ2-2, with a possible D match to TRBD1 (6 bases). Per the germline V gene, CDR1 is MNHNS and CDR2 is SASEGT. The V end was cut by 6 bases, the J end by 4 bases, with 21 bases between. The CDR3 loop spans 17 amino acids. The CDR3 nucleotides read TGTGCCAGCAGGAGGTTTGACAGGAAGAGGGGCACCGGGGAGCTGTTTTTT. Residues: CASRRFDRKRGTGELFF.

This clonotype showed up just a few times. The rearrangement links TRBV12-3 or TRBV12-4 to TRBJ2-2, with a weak D call TRBD2 (6 bases). CDR3 length: 17 residues. V was shortened by 6 bases and J by 5 bases, with 22 bases between the two germline ends. The CDR3 sequence: CASRVPGAESSTGELFF. The CDR3 DNA sequence: TGTGCCAGCAGAGTCCCGGGAGCGGAATCATCAACCGGGGAGCTGTTTTTT.

Written as DNA, the CDR3 is TGTGCCAGCAGGGAGCGAGGCGCTGGGGTTGGGTACAATGAGCAGTTCTTC. Translated: CASRERGAGVGYNEQFF. The V and J genes are TRBV12-3 or TRBV12-4 and TRBJ2-1; no clear D. This CDR3 is built from 17 residues. The V and J ends lost 6 bases and 4 bases respectively, with 22 bases between them.

The chain uses TRBV7-6 and TRBJ2-1; 11 positions agree with TRBD1. CDR1 is SGHVS and CDR2 is FNYEAQ in the germline V gene. J gave up 6 bases and V 2 bases, and 3 bases lay outside the gene matches. The CDR3 runs 15 residues. CDR3 sequence reads: CASSLTGTGGNEQFF. DNA of the CDR3: TGTGCCAGCAGCTTAACCGGGACAGGGGGCAATGAGCAGTTCTTC. Looking up the rest from reference TRBV7-6 and TRBJ2-1 gives the full variable domain: GAGVSQSPRYKVTKRGQDVALRCDPISGHVSLYWYRQALGQGPEFLTYFNYEAQQDKSGLPNDRFSAERPEGSISTLTIQRTEQRDSAMYRCASSLTGTGGNEQFFGPGTRLTVL.

There are a few counts of this clonotype. This chain links TRBV20-1 with TRBJ1-4; no clear D gene. V lost 6 bases and J 3 bases, leaving 17 bases between the germline ends. The germline V gene has CDR1 DFQATT and CDR2 SNEGSKA (reference sequence). This CDR3 has 15 residues. The CDR3 DNA is TGCAGTGCCTACACGCCAGGCGCTTCTAATGAAAAACTGTTTTTT. Translated, it gives CSAYTPGASNEKLFF.

The chain combines TRBV28 with TRBJ2-7; 9 nucleotides align to TRBD2. Germline assignment: CDR1 MDHEN and CDR2 SYDVKM. Trimming cost V 8 bases and J 12 bases; bases outside gene matches: 17. CDR3 length: 14 amino acids. The chain's CDR3 is CASSPLAGRPSRYF. The DNA of the CDR3 is TGTGCCAGCTCCCCACTAGCGGGCCGACCGAGCAGGTACTTC. Supplemented by reference TRBV28 and TRBJ2-7, the full variable domain reads DVKVTQSSRYLVKRTGEKVFLECVQDMDHENMFWYRQDPGLGLRLIYFSYDVKMKEKGDIPEGYSVSREKKERFSLILESASTNQTSMYLCASSPLAGRPSRYFGPGTRLTVT.